This TCR beta chain was sequenced during a study of beta chain features in type 1 diabetes. Study summary: Healthy donors resembled patients in age, gender and cell yields. Study-wide results and caveats: With patients and controls alike, PCR might favor shorter templates to an equal degree. When Type 1 diabetes patients were examined, their TCRB CDR3s proved moderately but significantly shorter in all four CD4+ subsets. Whether HLA type influences TCRB rearrangement remained unresolved here. Diminished insertions and augmented deletions at VDJ junctions characterized type 1 diabetes patients.

To note about this clone: Its antigen is not identified.

Expressed TCRB transcripts were sequenced because the entire RNA isolate underwent reverse transcription. Repertoires were generated with immunoSEQ multiplex PCR, while TCRdb's copy carries only in-frame clones and drops some. Altogether roughly 350,000 clones are present, 8.5% to 10% being singletons, with the ten largest covering 0.6%. Sequencing was carried out using central memory CD4+ T cells from blood. This receptor was obtained from a man in his thirties or forties with type 1 diabetes.

CDR3 region: CASSLSGGGELFF. The CDR3 nucleotides read TGTGCCAGCAGCTTGTCCGGCGGCGGGGAGCTGTTTTTT. The chain has TRBV5-6 and TRBJ2-2; D unresolved. This CDR3 is built from 13 residues. Germline-derived CDR1 and CDR2 are SGHDT and YYEEEE. Trimming shortened V by 1 base and J by 7 bases, and 8 bases separated the two germline ends.